This TCR beta chain is from a study of T cell clonotyping in hematopoietic cell transplantation. Findings of the study overall: Without cell sorting, CD4 versus CD8 contributions remain unresolved.

The CDR3 loop spans 19 amino acids. V was clipped by 0 bases and J by 7 bases; unmatched bases: 17. The germline gives CDR1 SGDLS, CDR2 YYNGEE. The assay was immunoSEQ multiplex PCR, and TCRdb's table has in-frame clones only and misses some. The repertoire has 70,000 or so clones, over 90% of them found once; the top ten carry around 1.5%. This clone was detected only once. As yet, its antigen is unknown. This sequence joins TRBV9 and TRBJ2-7, with 12 bases aligning to TRBD2. The clonotype comes from a man aged 45-65 years in good health. Some clones in this sample may be carry-over from other donors' samples. The sequenced material came from peripheral blood mononuclear cells. The CDR3 bases are TGTGCCAGCAGCGTAGTGGTCAGGGGCCCGACTAGCGGGAGAGGGGAGCAGTACTTC. It translates to CASSVVVRGPTSGRGEQYF.